This entry concerns a single TCR beta chain. Its target is unknown. The PCR contained 60 Vbeta and 13 Jbeta primers. Profiled with immunoSEQ multiplex PCR; TCRdb holds only in-frame clones, not every one. The sample lists under 150,000 clones, around 70% seen once, with about 3.4% in the top ten. Every donor was a healthy person donating bone marrow. J lost 4 bases, V lost 5 bases, and 10 bases had no gene match. This CDR3 spans 16 amino acids. Germline values: CDR1 SNHLY, CDR2 FYNNEI. This entry is derived from a study of cytomegalovirus exposure and HLA in healthy donors. Study results and limitations: Later analysis found that TCR beta chains associated with HLA were more clonally expanded than other, equally common chains. High specificity and sensitivity for cytomegalovirus status were reported for the classifier.

The genes are TRBV2 and TRBJ1-3; 8 bases are a match to TRBD1. The material sequenced was PBMCs. The TCR originated in a young man in good health and CMV-seronegative. CDR3 amino acids: CASSRIQGGLGNTIYF. The CDR3 DNA is TGTGCCAGCAGTCGGATACAGGGGGGACTCGGAAACACCATATATTTT. The entire variable domain, with the rest obtained from reference TRBV2 and TRBJ1-3, is as follows: EPEVTQTPSHQVTQMGQEVILRCVPISNHLYFYWYRQILGQKVEFLVSFYNNEISEKSEIFDDQFSVERPDGSNFTLKIRSTKLEDSAMYFCASSRIQGGLGNTIYFGEGSWLTVV.